The 31 T cell receptor beta chains below come from one sample, sequenced in a study of blood T cells in healthy people across ages. Primed by a sample-barcoded 5' primer and a J-beta primer mix, a second PCR proceeded for about 7 to 11 cycles. TCRdb processed the 5' RACE reads anew with MiXCR; each CDR3 protein has one entry. The table includes approximately 1.5 million distinct CDR3 sequences, around 35% detected once. Sequenced input: blood. All receptors derive from a woman in her twenties or thirties in good health.

This clonotype was seen a single time. The chain recombines TRBV7-9 with TRBJ2-6, with 7 bases that match TRBD1. CDR1 SEHNR and CDR2 FQNEAQ come from the germline V gene (reference sequence). The CDR3 extends over 17 amino acids. Trimming at V came to 11 bases and at J to 0 bases, leaving 13 bases not matched to a gene. The CDR3 coding sequence is TGTGCCTTTTCCCCGGGACAGTTTACCTCTGGGGCCAACGTCCTGACTTTC. This translates into CAFSPGQFTSGANVLTF.

The sample holds a few counts of this clonotype. V and J are TRBV30 and TRBJ2-5, with D unresolved. CDR3 size: 14 residues. Germline V gene sequence: CDR1 GTSNPN, CDR2 SVGIG (reference sequence). V dropped 4 bases and J dropped 4 bases, with 16 bases sitting between them. CDR3 bases: TGTGCCTGGAATGGACGGGTGGGTGGAGAGACCCAGTACTTC. Encoded protein: CAWNGRVGGETQYF. Complete variable domain (other parts from reference TRBV30 and TRBJ2-5): SQTIHQWPATLVQPVGSPLSLECTVEGTSNPNLYWYRQAAGRGLQLLFYSVGIGQISSEVPQNLSASRPQDRQFILSSKKLLLSDSGFYLCAWNGRVGGETQYFGPGTRLLVL.

This clonotype has only a few counts. A read error is possible here, since a much larger clone lies one base away. The chain joins TRBV12-3 or TRBV12-4 to TRBJ2-7, with 10 bases lining up with TRBD2. J lost 0 bases, V lost 6 bases, and 2 bases had no gene match. This CDR3 region has 14 residues. This chain's CDR3 is CASRPSGSSYEQYF. The CDR3 region has the DNA TGTGCCAGCAGGCCTAGCGGGAGCTCCTACGAGCAGTACTTC.

The chain employs TRBV29-1 and TRBJ1-5; possible D gene TRBD1, 6 bases. This CDR3 region has 13 residues. CDR1 is SQVTM, CDR2 ANQGSEA, per germline. V lost 3 bases and J lost 5, with 11 bases in between. CDR3 protein: CSVEGDIDQPQHF. The CDR3 nucleotides read TGCAGCGTTGAGGGGGACATCGATCAGCCCCAGCATTTT. The variable domain in full, with the rest retrieved from reference TRBV29-1 and TRBJ1-5, is SAVISQKPSRDICQRGTSLTIQCQVDSQVTMMFWYRQQPGQSLTLIATANQGSEATYESGFVIDKFPISRPNLTFSTLTVSNMSPEDSSIYLCSVEGDIDQPQHFGDGTRLSIL.

As regards this clonotype: A read error may be the cause here, since a much bigger clone is one base away. CDR3 bases: TGCAGCGTTGTTAGCGAATCCTACAATGGGCAGTTCTTC. Its translation: CSVVSESYNGQFF. V gene TRBV29-1 combines with J gene TRBJ2-1; D might be TRBD2 (5 bases). Germline V gene sequence: CDR1 SQVTM, CDR2 ANQGSEA. There are 13 residues in the CDR3.

The table lists this clonotype with many counts. V is TRBV10-3 and J is TRBJ2-3, with D unclear. CDR1 ENHRY and CDR2 SYGVKD come from the germline V gene. The CDR3 is 12 amino acids. Trimming removed 3 bases from V and 11 bases from J, with 12 bases in between. The CDR3 nucleotides are TGTGCCATCAGTGATGGGAACAAAGGGCAGTATTTT. It encodes CAISDGNKGQYF.

The count of this clonotype is one. An end of the junction differs from the germline gene, which may be a read error. The chain recombines TRBV3-1 with TRBJ2-7; 8 positions agree with TRBD1. This CDR3 is 15 amino acids long. Germline V gene data show CDR1 as LGHDT and CDR2 as YNNKEL (reference sequence). CDR3: CACSLRDRRSYEQYF. Here the CDR3 DNA reads TGTGCCTGCAGCCTAAGGGACAGGCGCTCCTACGAGCAGTACTTC.

This clonotype occurred a few times. The chain carries TRBV29-1 and TRBJ2-1, with D maybe TRBD2 (5 bases). The CDR3 has 16 residues. V was clipped by 5 bases and J by 10 bases, with 27 bases between them. Germline V gives CDR1 SQVTM, CDR2 ANQGSEA. The CDR3 is CSVQLAGGQVFAEQFF. The DNA for the CDR3 is TGCAGCGTTCAGCTAGCTGGCGGGCAAGTTTTTGCAGAGCAGTTCTTC.

The gene calls are TRBV20-1 and TRBJ2-5; 11 nucleotides match TRBD1. The trim removed 2 bases at V and 0 bases at J, leaving 5 bases unmatched. Germline V gene lookup returns CDR1 DFQATT and CDR2 SNEGSKA (reference sequence). This CDR3 is built from 16 residues. CDR3 in amino acids: CSARTRDRGYQETQYF. The CDR3, as DNA: TGCAGTGCTAGAACCCGGGACAGGGGGTACCAAGAGACCCAGTACTTC.

In its sample, this clonotype was seen many times. The chain joins TRBV6-5 to TRBJ2-7, with 11 positions matching TRBD2. Looked up from germline, CDR1 is MNHEY and CDR2 is SVGAGI. With V trimmed by 6 bases and J by 4 bases, 8 bases remained unmatched. This CDR3 contains 15 residues. CDR3 DNA sequence: TGTGCCAGCAGCCCTAGGACTAGCGGGCCTTACGAGCAGTACTTC. The encoded protein is CASSPRTSGPYEQYF.

V gene TRBV20-1 combines with J gene TRBJ1-2, with unresolved D. This CDR3 contains 12 residues. The germline V and J ends were trimmed by 6 bases and 4 bases, with 12 bases remaining between them. Germline-derived CDR1 and CDR2 are DFQATT and SNEGSKA (reference sequence). The CDR3 bases are TGCAGTGCCAGAACAAACAGCTATGGCTACACCTTC. It translates to CSARTNSYGYTF.

This clonotype appeared many times. This rearrangement joins TRBV5-1 to TRBJ2-7; weak D call: TRBD1 (5 bases). Trimming shortened V by 4 bases and J by 2 bases, and 16 bases separated the two germline ends. There are 15 residues in the CDR3. Germline CDR1 SGHRS, CDR2 YFSETQ. CDR3 sequence reads: CASSTGPGRTYEQYF. The DNA for the CDR3 is TGCGCCAGCAGCACAGGTCCGGGTAGGACCTACGAGCAGTACTTC.

CDR3 DNA sequence: TGTGCCAGCACGCCTAGCGAGAACACCGGGGAGCTGTTTTTT. Amino acids: CASTPSENTGELFF. V and J are TRBV6-5 and TRBJ2-2; tentatively, D is TRBD2 (6 bases). Trimming took off 7 bases at V and 1 base at J, with 10 bases between the two ends. The germline gives CDR1 MNHEY, CDR2 SVGAGI. The CDR3 covers 14 residues.

In its sample, this clonotype was seen a few times. This chain joins TRBV20-1 and TRBJ2-1; TRBD2 matches 7 bases. Germline CDR1 reads DFQATT; CDR2 reads SNEGSKA (reference sequence). CDR3 length: 13 residues. Trimming removed 5 bases from V and 4 bases from J; junction bases left unmatched: 5. CDR3 amino acids: CSAPKGLYNEQFF. CDR3 coding DNA: TGCAGTGCTCCTAAGGGACTATACAATGAGCAGTTCTTC.

J is TRBJ2-4 and V is TRBV24-1, with 7 nucleotides matching TRBD2. Per the germline V gene, CDR1 is KGHDR and CDR2 is SFDVKD. The V gene end was trimmed by 4 bases and the J gene end by 0 bases; junction bases not matched to a gene: 5. CDR3 length: 16 amino acids. The CDR3 is CATSESGTVAKNIQYF. In DNA form, the CDR3 reads TGTGCCACCAGTGAAAGCGGGACCGTAGCCAAAAACATTCAGTACTTC.

The V gene is TRBV15, the J gene TRBJ2-5; 7 bases agree with TRBD2. Germline CDR1 and CDR2: LNHNV and YYDKDF (reference sequence). Trimming cost V 3 bases and J 4 bases; bases outside gene matches: 8. The CDR3 loop spans 15 amino acids. CDR3 protein: CATSRGGYSGETQYF. Written as DNA, the CDR3 is TGTGCCACCAGCAGGGGAGGGTATTCGGGAGAGACCCAGTACTTC.

This clonotype occurred many times. CDR3 DNA sequence: TGTGCCAGCAGCCCACAAAGCTCCTACAATGAGCAGTTCTTC. It codes for CASSPQSSYNEQFF. This rearrangement joins TRBV7-3 to TRBJ2-1; D uncertain. Germline V gene data show CDR1 as SGHTA and CDR2 as FQGTGA. The CDR3 runs to 14 residues. V lost 5 bases to trimming and J lost 0 bases, with 8 bases between them.

This rearrangement joins TRBV25-1 to TRBJ2-5; 15 nucleotides line up with TRBD2. The germline CDR1 and CDR2 sequences are MGHDK and SYGVNS. The length of the CDR3 is 18 residues. V lost 8 bases, J lost 0 bases, and 10 bases stayed unmatched. CDR3 region: CASLGLAGGRVYQETQYF. As DNA, the CDR3 is TGTGCCAGCTTGGGACTAGCGGGGGGCCGAGTTTACCAAGAGACCCAGTACTTC.

V is TRBV3-1 and J is TRBJ2-1, with 8 bases fitting TRBD1. The V segment lost 1 base and the J segment 3 bases; nucleotides outside the gene matches: 5. The V gene's germline CDR1 is LGHDT and CDR2 YNNKEL (reference sequence). This CDR3 has 16 residues. DNA for the CDR3: TGTGCCAGCAGCCAAGGGGGCAGGGGGCTCTACAATGAGCAGTTCTTC. This translates into CASSQGGRGLYNEQFF.

The rearrangement uses TRBV6-5 and TRBJ2-1, with TRBD2 matching over 7 bases. Near its end, the DNA agrees better with TRBJ2-7, so the J call may be wrong. CDR1 and CDR2 (germline): MNHEY, SVGAGI. The CDR3 is 15 amino acids. The CDR3 bases are TGTGCCAGCAGAACCCTCCAGCGGGACTCCTACGAGCAGTACTTC. This translates into CASRTLQRDSYEQYF.

The chain employs TRBV10-3 and TRBJ2-3, with 15 bases identical to TRBD2. This CDR3 region has 18 residues. V shed 0 bases and J 2 bases; nucleotides not matched to a gene: 3. Germline V CDR1 and CDR2: ENHRY, SYGVKD. This chain's CDR3 is CAISESWTSGGDTDTQYF. The CDR3 DNA reads as TGTGCCATCAGTGAGTCGTGGACTAGCGGGGGGGACACAGATACGCAGTATTTT.

CDR3 region: CASSLDLGAPTDTQYF. DNA of the CDR3: TGTGCCAGCAGCTTAGATTTGGGGGCCCCCACAGATACGCAGTATTTT. V gene TRBV11-2 combines with J gene TRBJ2-3, with D perhaps matching TRBD1 (6 bases). The length of the CDR3 is 16 residues. Germline values: CDR1 SGHAT, CDR2 FQNNGV. V lost 0 bases to trimming and J lost 2 bases, with 12 bases between them. Full variable domain (remainder filled in from reference TRBV11-2 and TRBJ2-3): EAGVAQSPRYKIIEKRQSVAFWCNPISGHATLYWYQQILGQGPKLLIQFQNNGVVDDSQLPKDRFSAERLKGVDSTLKIQPAKLEDSAVYLCASSLDLGAPTDTQYFGPGTRLTVL.

The sample holds a few counts of this clonotype. CDR3 sequence (DNA): TGTGCCAGCAGTCCCCAGATGGGGGAGCAAACAGATACGCAGTATTTT. It yields the protein CASSPQMGEQTDTQYF. The chain joins TRBV12-3 or TRBV12-4 to TRBJ2-3; D possibly matches TRBD1 or TRBD2 (5 bases each). The CDR3 has 16 amino acids. V lost 5 bases to trimming and J lost 3 bases, with 18 bases between them.

This clonotype came up a few times. The chain links TRBV4-1 to TRBJ2-3, with 8 bases that match TRBD2. Germline trimming cut 0 bases from V and 6 bases from J; bases unmatched to any gene: 8. Germline CDR1 is MGHRA and CDR2 is YSYEKL. This CDR3 contains 16 residues. The CDR3 reads CASSQEALAARDTQYF. The DNA of the CDR3 is TGCGCCAGCAGCCAAGAGGCACTAGCGGCCCGGGATACGCAGTATTTT.

This clonotype was recorded a few times. The chain couples TRBV5-1 to TRBJ2-7; TRBD1 matches 9 bases. The CDR3 extends over 15 amino acids. The V segment lost 2 bases and the J segment 2 bases; nucleotides outside the gene matches: 5. Germline assignment: CDR1 SGHRS and CDR2 YFSETQ. CDR3 residues: CASSFGTGLTYEQYF. CDR3 nucleotides: TGCGCCAGCAGCTTCGGGACAGGGTTAACCTACGAGCAGTACTTC.

J is TRBJ2-5 and V is TRBV27, with TRBD2 identical over 10 bases. Germline V gene sequence: CDR1 MNHEY, CDR2 SMNVEV (reference sequence). The CDR3 is 15 residues long. V was pared by 4 bases and J by 4 bases, with 6 bases of the junction left unmatched. The CDR3 region is CASSYLAGAGETQYF. In nucleotides, the CDR3 is TGTGCCAGCAGTTACCTAGCGGGAGCCGGAGAGACCCAGTACTTC.

This rearrangement joins TRBV24-1 to TRBJ2-5; D is unresolved. Germline V gene lookup returns CDR1 KGHDR and CDR2 SFDVKD. The V and J ends lost 4 bases and 0 bases respectively, with 5 bases between them. The CDR3 has 13 residues. CDR3 loop: CATSDSYQETQYF. The CDR3, as DNA: TGTGCCACCAGTGACAGTTACCAAGAGACCCAGTACTTC.

In regard to this clonotype: A much bigger clone sits one base away, suggesting this may be a read error. The chain combines TRBV10-3 with TRBJ2-4; 8 bases match TRBD1. The assigned J gene may be wrong: the sequence end matches TRBJ2-7 better. The CDR3 consists of 12 residues. Germline assignment: CDR1 ENHRY and CDR2 SYGVKD. CDR3 DNA: TGTGCCATCGGTGAACAGGGGGTCGAGCAGTACTTC. Its translation is CAIGEQGVEQYF.

This clonotype came up a few times. V is TRBV7-3 and J is TRBJ2-7; tentative D call: TRBD2 (6 bases). V was cut by 0 bases and J by 2 bases, with 8 bases left in between. Germline values: CDR1 SGHTA, CDR2 FQGTGA. The CDR3 is made up of 14 amino acids. The CDR3 sequence is CASSLTGTPYEQYF. CDR3 in DNA: TGTGCCAGCAGCTTAACGGGGACTCCCTACGAGCAGTACTTC.

This clonotype was seen a handful of times. The chain couples TRBV4-2 to TRBJ2-1, with TRBD2 matching over 9 bases. The CDR3 has 17 residues. Unmatched junction bases numbered 10, after V lost 0 bases and J lost 7 bases. CDR1 and CDR2 from the germline V gene are LGHNA and YNFKEQ. The CDR3 DNA follows: TGTGCCAGCAGCCAAGAATCGACTAGCGGCAAAGGGAATGAGCAGTTCTTC. Translated, it gives CASSQESTSGKGNEQFF.

This chain uses TRBV4-1 with TRBJ2-5; 8 positions match TRBD2. The closer fit of TRBJ2-7 to the DNA end suggests the J call may be wrong. The CDR3 is 16 residues long. CDR1 is MGHRA and CDR2 is YSYEKL in the germline V gene. Written as DNA, the CDR3 is TGCGCCAGCAGCCAAACGCCGGGACTAGTTAGCTACGAGCAGTACTTC. It encodes CASSQTPGLVSYEQYF.